This T cell receptor beta chain was observed in a study of naive and memory T cell subsets. The beta constant-region primer was an equimolar mix of two oligonucleotides covering TRBC1 and TRBC2. The ligated cDNA underwent four PCR rounds using SP2 and nested alpha and beta constant-region primers. TCRdb called the UMI-ligation and nested PCR reads again in MiXCR, with one record for every CDR3 protein. The repertoire includes roughly 100,000 distinct CDR3 sequences, 13% to 15% of them detected once, and around 2.8% sits in the top ten. Findings of the study overall: Especially in CD8 cells, naive repertoires contained a few larger clonotypes, possibly CD45RA-re-expressing memory cells.

This CDR3 has 15 amino acids. Per the germline V gene, CDR1 is SGDLS and CDR2 is YYNGEE. With V trimmed by 2 bases and J by 7 bases, 5 bases remained unmatched. Comments on this clonotype: Its specificity is unknown.

The chain combines TRBV9 with TRBJ2-1; TRBD2 matches at 11 bases. Sequenced material: naive CD8+ T cells from blood. The receptor comes from a human donor in good health. The CDR3 protein is CASSVSGGAGNEQFF. DNA of the CDR3: TGTGCCAGCAGCGTTAGCGGGGGGGCGGGGAATGAGCAGTTCTTC.